This paragraph reports one T cell receptor (beta chain). The sample belongs to a study of blood T cell repertoires in COVID-19. The repertoire was sequenced with immunoSEQ multiplex PCR; TCRdb's copy has only in-frame clones and lacks some. The sample carries some 190,000 clones, around 84% recorded once. Germline V gene sequence: CDR1 SEHNR, CDR2 FQNEAQ (reference sequence). Trimming cost V 3 bases and J 5 bases, with 11 bases left between them. This CDR3 contains 13 residues. Sequencing was carried out using PBMCs or T cells enriched from blood (not recorded which). The sequence derives from a woman aged 25 to 45 who had been exposed to COVID-19. The chain employs TRBV7-9 and TRBJ2-7; the D is unclear. The CDR3 spells CASSLLGYDEQYF. CDR3 DNA: TGTGCCAGCAGCTTGCTAGGTTATGACGAGCAGTACTTC.